The next 28 T cell receptor beta chains were all read from a single sample in a study of spatial heterogeneity in lung cancer. Time point here: sample taken at primary tumor resection. The sequenced material consisted of unsorted whole RNA from tumor, nontumor lung or frozen PBMC. TCRdb ran MiXCR on the 5' RACE reads and lists one entry per CDR3 protein. The sample has approximately 4,000 distinct CDR3 sequences, roughly 16% seen once; the top ten hold around three fifths. The sample in question was PBMCs, obtained at surgery. The receptors shown here come from a male donor with early-stage non-small cell lung cancer.

This clonotype was counted many times. The J gene is TRBJ2-7, the V gene TRBV7-2; D is unresolved. Trimming pared 5 bases from V and 2 bases from J, leaving 10 bases between. CDR1 and CDR2 (germline): SGHTA, FQGNSA. This CDR3 has 13 amino acids. The CDR3 bases are TGTGCCAGCAGCCCTGGGGTAGCCTACGAGCAGTACTTC. Protein sequence: CASSPGVAYEQYF.

Many counts were recorded for this clonotype. Its ends do not fully match the called genes, so a read error is possible. This rearrangement joins TRBV10-3 to TRBJ2-3, with D unresolved. This CDR3 spans 13 amino acids. Germline CDR1 reads ENHRY; CDR2 reads SYGVKD. Here the CDR3 reads CAISEPTGDRQYF. CDR3 DNA sequence: TGTGCCATCAGTGAGCCGACTGGGGATAGGCAGTATTTT.

This clonotype was detected many times. The chain carries TRBV18 and TRBJ2-5; tentative D call: TRBD2 (6 bases). Germline V gene lookup returns CDR1 KGHSH and CDR2 LQKENI. V shed 3 bases and J shed 2 bases, with 7 bases lying between them. This CDR3 contains 13 residues. Here the CDR3 reads CASSPGLQETQYF. DNA of the CDR3: TGTGCCAGCTCACCGGGACTTCAAGAGACCCAGTACTTC.

This clonotype was seen more than once but under ten times. This clone may be a read error of a much larger clone one base away. The chain uses TRBV20-1 and TRBJ2-2; 10 nucleotides agree with TRBD2. Germline assignment: CDR1 DFQATT and CDR2 SNEGSKA (reference sequence). CDR3 length: 15 amino acids. V lost 3 bases and J lost 6; bases outside the gene matches: 7. CDR3 DNA sequence: TGCAGTGCTAGTCCGGCTAGCGGGAGTTCCGGGGAGCTGTTTTTT. Translation: CSASPASGSSGELFF.

This clonotype was found a few times. The chain employs TRBV27 and TRBJ2-3, with 8 bases identical to TRBD2. Germline V gene sequence: CDR1 MNHEY, CDR2 SMNVEV (reference sequence). The CDR3 has 18 residues. J lost 0 bases, V lost 6 bases, and 14 bases had no gene match. CDR3 nucleotide sequence: TGTGCCAGCAGACGATCCGGGACTAGTGCTTCTAGCACAGATACGCAGTATTTT. Translated, it gives CASRRSGTSASSTDTQYF.

This clonotype was counted at least ten times. The gene calls are TRBV5-6 and TRBJ2-7; D remains ambiguous. Trimming pared 4 bases from V and 0 bases from J, leaving 5 bases between. The CDR3 covers 12 residues. The germline V gene encodes CDR1 SGHDT and CDR2 YYEEEE. In DNA form, the CDR3 reads TGTGCCAGCAGCGATAGCTCCTACGAGCAGTACTTC. Its protein product is CASSDSSYEQYF.

This clonotype was seen many times. This chain joins TRBV3-1 and TRBJ2-2, with a possible D match to TRBD2 (6 bases). In germline, CDR1 is LGHDT, CDR2 YNNKEL (reference sequence). V lost 1 base, J lost 4 bases, and 13 bases lay in between. The CDR3 has 16 residues. DNA of the CDR3: TGTGCCAGCAGCCAAGGATGGAGGGAGACCACCGGGGAGCTGTTTTTT. Protein: CASSQGWRETTGELFF.

This clonotype was counted a few times. The CDR3: CSVGGTSGQGELFF. CDR3 nucleotides: TGCAGCGTTGGTGGAACTAGCGGCCAAGGGGAGCTGTTTTTT. The chain recombines TRBV29-1 with TRBJ2-2; 8 bases are a match to TRBD2. Unmatched junction bases numbered 9, after V lost 4 bases and J lost 8 bases. The germline gives CDR1 SQVTM, CDR2 ANQGSEA. This CDR3 comprises 14 residues.

The table lists this clonotype with many counts. V usage is TRBV13 and J usage is TRBJ2-7; 8 positions agree with TRBD2. J lost 1 base, V lost 6 bases, and 5 bases had no gene match. The CDR3 length is 14 residues. Germline lookup yields CDR1 PRHDT and CDR2 FYEKMQ (reference sequence). The CDR3 DNA reads as TGTGCCAGCAGATCGCGGGGGGATTCCTACGAGCAGTACTTC. It is translated as CASRSRGDSYEQYF.

In its sample, this clonotype was seen many times. The chain employs TRBV5-4 and TRBJ1-1; D may be TRBD1 (6 bases). Germline CDR1 reads SGHNT; CDR2 reads YYREEE (reference sequence). V lost 3 bases, J lost 0 bases, and 12 bases lay in between. This CDR3 is 15 amino acids long. This chain's CDR3 is CASSWLGQMNTEAFF. CDR3 bases: TGTGCCAGCAGCTGGCTAGGACAGATGAACACTGAAGCTTTCTTT.

The table lists this clonotype with many counts. V is TRBV5-1 and J is TRBJ1-3, with 8 bases that match TRBD1. V lost 2 bases, J lost 1 base, and 8 bases stayed unmatched. CDR1 is SGHRS and CDR2 is YFSETQ in the germline V gene. The CDR3 is made up of 17 amino acids. CDR3: CASSLGQGRASGNTIYF. The CDR3 bases are TGCGCCAGCAGCTTAGGACAGGGTAGAGCTTCTGGAAACACCATATATTTT.

Ten or more counts support this clonotype. The chain couples TRBV4-1 to TRBJ2-6; D might be TRBD2 (5 bases). The CDR3 totals 16 residues. Germline values: CDR1 MGHRA, CDR2 YSYEKL. Trimming shortened V by 0 bases and J by 4 bases, and 10 bases separated the two germline ends. CDR3 residues: CASSQDRGSGANVLTF. As DNA, the CDR3 is TGCGCCAGCAGCCAAGATCGAGGGTCCGGGGCCAACGTCCTGACTTTC.

Judged by abundance, this clonotype is medium-sized (0.01 to 0.1%). This chain links TRBV4-3 with TRBJ2-5; D remains ambiguous. Trimming cost V 4 bases and J 0 bases, with 9 bases left between them. The germline CDR1 and CDR2 sequences are LGHNA and YSLEER. The CDR3 is made up of 14 amino acids. CDR3 protein: CASSPQSYQETQYF. DNA of the CDR3: TGCGCCAGCAGCCCGCAGTCGTACCAAGAGACCCAGTACTTC.

There are many counts of this clonotype. The chain employs TRBV5-1 and TRBJ2-2; TRBD2 is a possible D gene (5 bases). The germline V gene has CDR1 SGHRS and CDR2 YFSETQ. V was clipped by 4 bases and J by 2 bases, with 9 bases between them. CDR3 length equals 14 residues. This CDR3 is CASSPWTNTGELFF. The CDR3, as DNA: TGCGCCAGCAGCCCTTGGACTAACACCGGGGAGCTGTTTTTT.

This clonotype was picked up many times. The V gene is TRBV6-5, the J gene TRBJ2-3, with D tentatively TRBD2 (7 bases). V was trimmed by 4 bases and J by 4 bases, leaving 15 bases between them. CDR1 is MNHEY, CDR2 SVGAGI, per germline. The CDR3 is made up of 15 amino acids. CDR3 region: CASSSMWGGADTQYF. CDR3 coding DNA: TGTGCCAGCAGTTCCATGTGGGGGGGCGCAGATACGCAGTATTTT.

In this sample, this clonotype turned up many times. The chain couples TRBV29-1 to TRBJ2-5; TRBD2 agrees at 7 bases. Germline assignment: CDR1 SQVTM and CDR2 ANQGSEA. The CDR3 runs 9 residues. CDR3 protein: CSGEGPQYF. The CDR3 DNA follows: TGCAGTGGGGAGGGGCCCCAGTACTTC. The variable domain in full, completed from reference TRBV29-1 and TRBJ2-5, reads SAVISQKPSRDICQRGTSLTIQCQVDSQVTMMFWYRQQPGQSLTLIATANQGSEATYESGFVIDKFPISRPNLTFSTLTVSNMSPEDSSIYLCSGEGPQYFGPGTRLLVL.

V gene TRBV7-3 combines with J gene TRBJ2-7; D remains unclear. The CDR3 covers 11 residues. V was trimmed by 1 base and J by 7 bases, leaving 5 bases between them. Germline V CDR1 and CDR2: SGHTA, FQGTGA. CDR3 residues: CASSLNGEQYF. The CDR3, as DNA: TGTGCCAGCAGCTTAAACGGTGAGCAGTACTTC. The complete variable domain, with remaining parts taken from reference TRBV7-3 and TRBJ2-7, reads GAGVSQTPSNKVTEKGKYVELRCDPISGHTALYWYRQSLGQGPEFLIYFQGTGAADDSGLPNDRFFAVRPEGSVSTLKIQRTERGDSAVYLCASSLNGEQYFGPGTRLTVT.

This clonotype was recorded at least ten times. This chain joins TRBV7-9 and TRBJ2-1; 8 bases match TRBD2. V was pared by 8 bases and J by 2 bases, with 5 bases of the junction left unmatched. This CDR3 has 14 residues. Germline V gene data show CDR1 as SEHNR and CDR2 as FQNEAQ (reference sequence). This CDR3 reads CASSSGGAYNEQFF. CDR3 coding DNA: TGTGCCAGCTCCTCGGGGGGGGCCTACAATGAGCAGTTCTTC.

This clonotype was recorded at least ten times. One junction end does not reproduce the germline sequence, and a read error may be involved. The rearrangement uses TRBV7-7 and TRBJ2-3, with D uncertain. The CDR3 length is 13 residues. Per germline, CDR1 SSHAT and CDR2 FNYEAQ (reference sequence). CDR3 region: CASSFSRTDTQYF. CDR3 nucleotides: TGTGCTAGCAGCTTTTCCCGCACAGATACGCAGTATTTT.

V and J are TRBV6-6 and TRBJ1-2, with 11 nucleotides matching TRBD1. Germline V gene lookup returns CDR1 MNHNY and CDR2 SVGAGI (reference sequence). The CDR3 is 14 residues long. V dropped 5 bases and J dropped 7; count of bases not matched to a gene: 6. The CDR3 loop reads CASSTGQGARGYTF. The CDR3 nucleotides are TGTGCCAGCAGTACCGGACAGGGGGCGCGTGGCTACACCTTC.

V and J are TRBV7-7 and TRBJ2-5, with a tentative D call TRBD1 (5 bases). The germline V gene has CDR1 SSHAT and CDR2 FNYEAQ (reference sequence). The CDR3 covers 14 residues. Trimming cost V 5 bases and J 4 bases, with 14 bases left between them. The CDR3 coding sequence is TGTGCCAGCAGCCCACATACAGGAGCAGAGACCCAGTACTTC. Translating it yields CASSPHTGAETQYF.

The chain carries TRBV29-1 and TRBJ2-3; TRBD1 matches 7 bases. This CDR3 contains 14 residues. Germline-derived CDR1 and CDR2 are SQVTM and ANQGSEA. Unmatched junction bases numbered 9, after V lost 1 base and J lost 8 bases. The CDR3, as DNA: TGCAGCGTTGAAGCTTACCTCAGGGGGTCTACGCAGTATTTT. This sequence encodes CSVEAYLRGSTQYF.

The V and J genes are TRBV3-1 and TRBJ1-2, with D tentatively TRBD1 (5 bases). CDR1 LGHDT and CDR2 YNNKEL come from the germline V gene (reference sequence). Trimming stripped 2 bases from V and 6 bases from J, with 13 bases between. The CDR3 loop spans 14 amino acids. The CDR3 is CASSQLSQGHGYTF. CDR3 nucleotides: TGTGCCAGCAGCCAACTCTCCCAGGGACATGGCTACACCTTC.

This clonotype appeared many times. The chain uses TRBV6-5 and TRBJ2-1; D is perhaps TRBD1 or TRBD2 (6 bases each). V was pared by 8 bases and J by 4 bases, with 15 bases between. Germline lookup yields CDR1 MNHEY and CDR2 SVGAGI. This CDR3 has 14 amino acids. CDR3 nucleotide sequence: TGTGCCAGCGGGGGCAGCGGGCCGTACAATGAGCAGTTCTTC. This encodes CASGGSGPYNEQFF.

This clonotype appeared many times. V gene TRBV30 combines with J gene TRBJ2-1; D is unclear. Germline CDR1 reads GTSNPN; CDR2 reads SVGIG (reference sequence). Trimming removed 8 bases from V and 2 bases from J, with 13 bases in between. The CDR3 length is 13 residues. In DNA, the CDR3 is TGTGCCCGGACCGGCCTGCCCTACAATGAGCAGTTCTTC. Its protein product is CARTGLPYNEQFF.

The CDR3 sequence: CASLSGSTDEQFF. The CDR3 coding sequence is TGTGCCAGCCTAAGCGGGAGTACCGATGAGCAGTTCTTC. This chain uses TRBV12-3 or TRBV12-4 with TRBJ2-1; 8 bases are a match to TRBD2. The CDR3 is 13 residues long. V gave up 8 bases and J gave up 8 bases; unmatched junction bases: 8.

The sample holds many counts of this clonotype. CDR3 loop: CASSLDGTRTEAFF. CDR3 nucleotides: TGTGCCAGCAGCTTAGACGGGACGAGGACTGAAGCTTTCTTT. The chain links TRBV7-9 to TRBJ1-1, with D possibly TRBD1 on 5 matching bases. Trimming pared 1 base from V and 5 bases from J, leaving 11 bases between. This CDR3 region has 14 residues. Germline assignment: CDR1 SEHNR and CDR2 FQNEAQ (reference sequence).

This clonotype has ten or more counts. The V call is TRBV28, the J call TRBJ2-7; no definite D call. V lost 3 bases, J lost 0 bases, and 9 bases lay in between. Germline assignment: CDR1 MDHEN and CDR2 SYDVKM. This CDR3 has 14 amino acids. DNA for the CDR3: TGTGCCAGCAGTTTGACTGCGTTCTCCTACGAGCAGTACTTC. Protein product: CASSLTAFSYEQYF.